This record concerns one T cell receptor beta chain sequence. Its antigen is unidentified. These data belong to a study of T-cell reconstitution after alpha-beta-depleted transplantation in children. The CDR3 sequence is 15 residues long. CDR1 and CDR2 from the germline V gene are LNHDA and SQIVND (reference sequence). Trimming removed 4 bases from V and 8 bases from J; junction bases left unmatched: 7. Unique molecular identifiers were incorporated when the TCRbeta library was constructed. Via MiXCR, TCRdb re-called the PCR reads, giving one row per CDR3 protein. The repertoire holds about 830,000 distinct CDR3 sequences, with roughly 15% as singletons. Whole-study findings and limits: T-cell counts and diversity were attributed mostly to newly produced T cells one year after transplant. There were some patients whose high TCRbeta diversity at day 60 came from surviving recipient T cells and thymic progenitors.

V gene TRBV19 combines with J gene TRBJ2-1; 11 nucleotides agree with TRBD1. The sample was PBMCs, mostly from graft donor cells, taken 360 days after TCRalphabeta/CD19-depleted stem cell transplant. This TCR came from a male patient younger than 18 who had a stem cell transplant for acute lymphoblastic leukemia, so the T cells may come from the graft donor. Written as DNA, the CDR3 is TGTGCCAGTAGTACCGGGACAGGGGGTACCTATGAGCAGTTCTTC. This gives the protein CASSTGTGGTYEQFF.